This T cell receptor beta chain was recorded in a study of blood T cell repertoires in COVID-19. About the research overall: T cells, B-cell-depleted T cells, or PBMCs provided the cDNA or gDNA that served as material.

J gave up 3 bases and V 2 bases, and 4 bases lay outside the gene matches. This CDR3 contains 13 residues. CDR1 and CDR2 from the germline V gene are GTSNPN and SVGIG (reference sequence). Measured with immunoSEQ multiplex PCR; TCRdb has only the in-frame clones, and not every one. The sample shows tens of thousands of clones, about 88% of them seen only once. This clonotype originated in a human donor in a cohort sampled during active COVID-19. Sequenced material: peripheral blood. This sequence joins TRBV30 and TRBJ2-7; 7 bases line up with TRBD2. The CDR3 sequence is CAWSIGTNYEQYF. The CDR3 nucleotides read TGTGCCTGGAGTATTGGGACTAACTACGAGCAGTACTTC.